A selection of T cell receptor beta chains follows, all from one sample in a study of shared clonotypes between healthy human individuals. Data came from immunoSEQ multiplex PCR; TCRdb stores just in-frame clones and leaves some out. Seen here are about 2.3 million clones, roughly 93% observed once, and the top ten hold about 0.37%. Sequencing was done on a sample of naive CD4+ T cells from PBMCs. The receptors here all came from a man aged 18 to 35 in good health. Some clones in this sample may be carry-over from other donors' samples. The CDR3 runs from the conserved cysteine through the conserved F or W. A D gene is named only where the DNA matches it firmly. Not all rows give a size; the values are once, few, many and, for expanded clones, a class.

DNA: TGTGCCAGCAGTTTAGGGTCAGGAGCTCTTGTCTATGGCTACACCTTC
CDR3: CASSLGSGALVYGYTF
V: TRBV28
J: TRBJ1-2
length: 16
size: -
D: -

DNA: TGTGCCAGCAGTTCCCGCAGGGGGAGCAATGAAAAACTGTTTTTT
CDR3: CASSSRRGSNEKLFF
V: TRBV6-5
J: TRBJ1-4
length: 15
size: -
D: TRBD1

DNA: TGTGCCAGCAGCTTGGGACAGGGGAGCTATGGCTACACCTTC
CDR3: CASSLGQGSYGYTF
V: TRBV7-2
J: TRBJ1-2
length: 14
size: -
D: TRBD1

DNA: TGCAGCGGCCGACAGGGGCAGAACACTGAAGCTTTCTTT
CDR3: CSGRQGQNTEAFF
V: TRBV29-1
J: TRBJ1-1
length: 13
size: -
D: TRBD1

DNA: TGTGCCAGTAGCCAATTAGCGGGAGAGAGAAATGAGCAGTTCTTC
CDR3: CASSQLAGERNEQFF
V: TRBV19
J: TRBJ2-1
length: 15
size: -
D: TRBD2

DNA: TGTGCCAGCAGACTGGGAGAGACCCAGTACTTC
CDR3: CASRLGETQYF
V: TRBV7-9
J: TRBJ2-5
length: 11
size: -
D: -

DNA: TGTGCCAGCAGCCCTCCGATAGGTGAAAACCTGTTTTTT
CDR3: CASSPPIGENLFF
V: TRBV6-5
J: TRBJ1-4
length: 13
size: -
D: -

DNA: TGTGCCAGCAGCCAAGGCCAACTAGCGGGAGCTTACAATGAGCAGTTCTTC
CDR3: CASSQGQLAGAYNEQFF
V: TRBV14
J: TRBJ2-1
length: 17
size: once
D: TRBD2

DNA: TGTGCCACCAGCAGAGGGCAGGGGGAGTACACTGAAGCTTTCTTT
CDR3: CATSRGQGEYTEAFF
V: TRBV15
J: TRBJ1-1
length: 15
size: few
D: TRBD1

DNA: TGTGCCAGCAGACCCTTAGACAGGATTATGGGCTACACCTTC
CDR3: CASRPLDRIMGYTF
V: TRBV6-6
J: TRBJ1-2
length: 14
size: -
D: -

DNA: TGCGCCAGCAGCACAGGCCTCCCGCCTGGGGCCAACGTCCTGACTTTC
CDR3: CASSTGLPPGANVLTF
V: TRBV5-1
J: TRBJ2-6
length: 16
size: -
D: -

DNA: TGCGCCAGCAGCTTGGTTCCAGGCCCCAATGAGCAGTTCTTC
CDR3: CASSLVPGPNEQFF
V: TRBV5-1
J: TRBJ2-1
length: 14
size: -
D: -

DNA: TGTGCCTGGAGTTCTGGTGCGTACACTGAAGCTTTCTTT
CDR3: CAWSSGAYTEAFF
V: TRBV30
J: TRBJ1-1
length: 13
size: -
D: -

DNA: TGTGCCATCAGCAGACAGGGACACACTTCCTCCTACGAGCAGTACTTC
CDR3: CAISRQGHTSSYEQYF
V: TRBV10-3
J: TRBJ2-7
length: 16
size: -
D: TRBD1

DNA: TGTGCCAGCAGTGAAATGGGGGGCTCTGGGGCCAACGTCCTGACTTTC
CDR3: CASSEMGGSGANVLTF
V: TRBV2
J: TRBJ2-6
length: 16
size: -
D: -

DNA: TGCGCCAGCAGCTTGTCCGAGGGGGGCTATGGCTACACCTTC
CDR3: CASSLSEGGYGYTF
V: TRBV5-1
J: TRBJ1-2
length: 14
size: once
D: -

DNA: TGTGCCAGCAGTTTTCTCGGGGGGCGCCCCGGGGAGCTGTTTTTT
CDR3: CASSFLGGRPGELFF
V: TRBV27
J: TRBJ2-2
length: 15
size: -
D: -

DNA: TGTGCCAGCAGTTCCTCGGCGGTGAACACCGGGGAGCTGTTTTTT
CDR3: CASSSSAVNTGELFF
V: TRBV28
J: TRBJ2-2
length: 15
size: -
D: -

DNA: TGTGCCAGCAGCCGGTTGACTGACTCCTACAATGAGCAGTTCTTC
CDR3: CASSRLTDSYNEQFF
V: TRBV5-6
J: TRBJ2-1
length: 15
size: -
D: -

DNA: TGTGCCAGCTCACCAGGCGGGGTCGGCGGCTACACCTTC
CDR3: CASSPGGVGGYTF
V: TRBV25-1
J: TRBJ1-2
length: 13
size: -
D: -

DNA: TGTGCCAGCAGTCCCCTAGACTTCAGGGTCACTGAAGCTTTCTTT
CDR3: CASSPLDFRVTEAFF
V: TRBV27
J: TRBJ1-1
length: 15
size: -
D: -

DNA: TGTGCCAGCAGGCCATCGTACGACAGGCCGAGCACAGATACGCAGTATTTT
CDR3: CASRPSYDRPSTDTQYF
V: TRBV5-4
J: TRBJ2-3
length: 17
size: -
D: -

DNA: TGTGCCAGCAGTGAAACAGTGAGGGGTCTAAGCAATCAGCCCCAGCATTTT
CDR3: CASSETVRGLSNQPQHF
V: TRBV6-1
J: TRBJ1-5
length: 17
size: -
D: -